Below are 20 T cell receptor beta chains sequenced from a single sample in a study of blood T cell repertoires in COVID-19. Data came from immunoSEQ multiplex PCR; TCRdb stores just in-frame clones and leaves some out. The sample records around 200,000 clones, about 86% being singletons. Source material: peripheral blood. Every receptor here comes from a human donor with acute or convalescent COVID-19. The donor label of this sample is uncertain.

The chain employs TRBV3-1 (or the pseudogene TRBV3-2) and TRBJ2-5; 8 bases fit TRBD2. CDR1 is LGHDT, CDR2 YNNKEL, per germline (reference sequence). CDR3 length: 16 residues. The V and J ends lost 0 bases and 0 bases, in that order; junction bases with no gene match: 3. In DNA form, the CDR3 reads TGTGCCAGCAGCCAAGATACTAGCGGACACCAAGAGACCCAGTACTTC. Protein product: CASSQDTSGHQETQYF.

The chain carries TRBV21-1 and TRBJ2-5; the DNA was not compared with TRBD1, the D call given in the table. TRBV21-1 constitutes a pseudogene. The CDR3 has 14 amino acids. The CDR3 protein is CASRIRDKQETQYF. The CDR3 region has the DNA TGTGCCAGCCGAATTCGGGACAAACAAGAGACCCAGTACTTC.

Only a few counts were recorded for this clone. The V and J genes are TRBV11-2 and TRBJ1-1; D may be TRBD1 (5 bases). Germline values: CDR1 SGHAT, CDR2 FQNNGV. Trimming removed 3 bases from V and 3 bases from J, with 20 bases in between. The CDR3 covers 17 residues. CDR3 protein: CASSFRSTVWADTEAFF. The CDR3 DNA is TGTGCCAGCAGCTTCAGATCGACAGTTTGGGCTGACACTGAAGCTTTCTTT.

This clone was found once. The chain links TRBV30 to TRBJ1-2, with 10 bases lining up with TRBD1. Trimming cost V 3 bases and J 6 bases; bases outside gene matches: 10. The CDR3 is 15 amino acids. Germline CDR1 is GTSNPN and CDR2 is SVGIG (reference sequence). Here the CDR3 reads CAWSRPGTGANGYTF. DNA for the CDR3: TGTGCCTGGAGCCGACCTGGGACAGGGGCAAATGGCTACACCTTC.

The rearrangement links TRBV7-3 to TRBJ2-3; 13 nucleotides line up with TRBD2. V shed 8 bases and J 4 bases; nucleotides not matched to a gene: 15. The CDR3 contains 18 residues. Germline V gene lookup returns CDR1 SGHTA and CDR2 FQGTGA. The CDR3 loop is CASSPPTSGGNLPDTQYF. The DNA of the CDR3 is TGTGCCAGCTCTCCGCCGACTAGCGGGGGGAACCTTCCAGATACGCAGTATTTT.

The chain carries TRBV14 and TRBJ2-7; D call uncertain. The V and J ends lost 4 bases and 5 bases respectively, with 12 bases between them. Germline-derived CDR1 and CDR2 are SGHDN and FVKESK. This CDR3 is 13 amino acids long. The CDR3 here is CASSRLELNEQYF. Written as DNA, the CDR3 is TGTGCCAGCAGCCGCCTTGAGTTGAACGAGCAGTACTTC. Looking up the rest from reference TRBV14 and TRBJ2-7 gives the full variable domain: EAGVTQFPSHSVIEKGQTVTLRCDPISGHDNLYWYRRVMGKEIKFLLHFVKESKQDESGMPNNRFLAERTGGTYSTLKVQPAELEDSGVYFCASSRLELNEQYFGPGTRLTVT.

This chain connects TRBV27 to TRBJ1-1; D may be TRBD1 (6 bases). V was shortened by 3 bases and J by 6 bases, with 17 bases between the two germline ends. Germline loops: CDR1 MNHEY, CDR2 SMNVEV (reference sequence). This CDR3 is 15 amino acids long. The CDR3 here is CASSFARGEGSEAFF. The CDR3 nucleotides are TGTGCCAGCAGTTTTGCCAGGGGTGAGGGGTCTGAAGCTTTCTTT.

The chain couples TRBV5-1 to TRBJ2-1; 9 nucleotides match TRBD1. J lost 8 bases, V lost 0 bases, and 0 bases had no gene match. CDR3 size: 13 residues. Germline lookup yields CDR1 SGHRS and CDR2 YFSETQ. The CDR3 nucleotides read TGCGCCAGCAGCTTGGGGACAGGGGATGAGCAGTTCTTC. Its translation: CASSLGTGDEQFF.

This rearrangement joins TRBV6-5 to TRBJ2-5; no clear D. Trimming pared 8 bases from V and 5 bases from J, leaving 12 bases between. CDR3 size: 12 residues. CDR1 MNHEY and CDR2 SVGAGI come from the germline V gene. CDR3 amino acids: CASGEVWETQYF. DNA of the CDR3: TGTGCCAGCGGCGAGGTTTGGGAGACCCAGTACTTC.

This chain links TRBV5-1 with TRBJ1-2; 9 bases map to TRBD1. The length of the CDR3 is 16 residues. Germline lookup yields CDR1 SGHRS and CDR2 YFSETQ. V was pared by 1 base and J by 8 bases, with 12 bases of the junction left unmatched. This chain's CDR3 is CASSLYQPGQGSGYTF. The CDR3 nucleotides read TGCGCCAGCAGCTTGTACCAACCGGGACAGGGTTCGGGCTACACCTTC.

This clone is a singleton in its sample. The chain couples TRBV5-4 to TRBJ2-1; TRBD2 agrees at 8 bases. The germline V gene encodes CDR1 SGHNT and CDR2 YYREEE (reference sequence). CDR3 size: 14 residues. J gave up 0 bases and V 9 bases, and 5 bases lay outside the gene matches. DNA of the CDR3: TGTGCCAAATCCAGCGGGGGCTCCTACAATGAGCAGTTCTTC. Translation: CAKSSGGSYNEQFF.

The V and J genes are TRBV7-9 and TRBJ2-5, with TRBD1 identical over 10 bases. Germline-derived CDR1 and CDR2 are SEHNR and FQNEAQ (reference sequence). The CDR3 totals 15 residues. V lost 5 bases and J lost 4; bases outside the gene matches: 7. In nucleotides, the CDR3 is TGTGCCAGCAGCCCCGGACAGGGGGAAGGAGAGACCCAGTACTTC. Protein sequence: CASSPGQGEGETQYF.

The rearrangement joins TRBV5-1 to TRBJ2-1; 8 bases line up with TRBD1. V lost 4 bases, J lost 10 bases, and 13 bases stayed unmatched. The CDR3 has 15 residues. Germline CDR1 and CDR2: SGHRS and YFSETQ. The CDR3 DNA reads TGCGCCAGCAGCCCGGGGACAGGCGCCTTACTCGAGCAGTTCTTC. As protein: CASSPGTGALLEQFF.

The chain combines TRBV10-1 with TRBJ2-5; possible D gene TRBD2, 6 bases. Germline CDR1 reads WNHNN; CDR2 reads SYGVQD (reference sequence). V dropped 6 bases and J dropped 7 bases, with 18 bases sitting between them. CDR3 length: 14 amino acids. The CDR3 region has the DNA TGCGCCAGCAGCTCGGGACTCGGGAAAAGGACCCAGTACTTC. Translated, it gives CASSSGLGKRTQYF.

V gene TRBV5-1 combines with J gene TRBJ1-1; a possible D gene is TRBD1 (5 bases). V gave up 2 bases and J gave up 11 bases, with 22 bases separating them. The CDR3 is 15 residues long. Germline CDR1 and CDR2: SGHRS and YFSETQ. In DNA form, the CDR3 reads TGCGCCAGCAGCTTCGGGGGAGAAGGGGCGGGTGGTGCTTTCTTT. The encoded protein is CASSFGGEGAGGAFF.

The chain combines TRBV19 with TRBJ2-3; 7 nucleotides align to TRBD1. The CDR3 consists of 13 residues. Germline V gene data show CDR1 as LNHDA and CDR2 as SQIVND (reference sequence). Trimming cost V 5 bases and J 6 bases; bases outside gene matches: 5. The CDR3: CASSRQGPDTQYF. Written as DNA, the CDR3 is TGTGCCAGTAGTCGACAGGGTCCTGATACGCAGTATTTT. Full variable domain (rest looked up from reference TRBV19 and TRBJ2-3): DGGITQSPKYLFRKEGQNVTLSCEQNLNHDAMYWYRQDPGQGLRLIYYSQIVNDFQKGDIAEGYSVSREKKESFPLTVTSAQKNPTAFYLCASSRQGPDTQYFGPGTRLTVL.

The genes are TRBV3-1 (or the pseudogene TRBV3-2) and TRBJ2-7; TRBD2 aligns across 8 bases. The CDR3 extends over 16 amino acids. V shed 1 base, J shed 12 bases, and the junction held 17 bases outside the gene matches. Germline assignment: CDR1 LGHDT and CDR2 YNNKEL (reference sequence). The CDR3 DNA reads TGTGCCAGCAGCCAAGCCGGAACCGCGGGAGGCTTTGGTCTGTACTTC. It specifies CASSQAGTAGGFGLYF.

About this clone: Other DNA sequences in this sample translate to the same CDR3. The chain couples TRBV5-1 to TRBJ2-3, with TRBD1 matching over 7 bases. CDR3 length: 15 residues. V was clipped by 0 bases and J by 1 base; unmatched bases: 2. Germline V CDR1 and CDR2: SGHRS, YFSETQ. CDR3 in DNA: TGCGCCAGCAGCTTGGGCGACAGGGGCACAGATACGCAGTATTTT. Its protein is CASSLGDRGTDTQYF. The complete variable domain, with remaining parts taken from reference TRBV5-1 and TRBJ2-3, reads KAGVTQTPRYLIKTRGQQVTLSCSPISGHRSVSWYQQTPGQGLQFLFEYFSETQRNKGNFPGRFSGRQFSNSRSEMNVSTLELGDSALYLCASSLGDRGTDTQYFGPGTRLTVL.

The J gene is TRBJ2-7, the V gene TRBV27; 8 nucleotides match TRBD2. This CDR3 contains 18 residues. Germline CDR1 and CDR2: MNHEY and SMNVEV (reference sequence). The trim removed 2 bases at V and 4 bases at J, leaving 16 bases unmatched. The CDR3: CASSLRGDSGTRHYEQYF. CDR3 nucleotide sequence: TGTGCCAGCAGTTTAAGGGGAGATTCCGGGACTAGACATTACGAGCAGTACTTC.

This chain joins TRBV6-6 and TRBJ2-5; 10 bases align to TRBD2. CDR3 length equals 19 residues. V lost 5 bases and J lost 6; bases outside the gene matches: 21. Germline assignment: CDR1 MNHNY and CDR2 SVGAGI (reference sequence). This CDR3 reads CASSPSWASGGAGGKTQYF. CDR3 sequence (DNA): TGTGCCAGCAGTCCTTCTTGGGCAAGCGGGGGGGCCGGAGGAAAGACCCAGTACTTC.